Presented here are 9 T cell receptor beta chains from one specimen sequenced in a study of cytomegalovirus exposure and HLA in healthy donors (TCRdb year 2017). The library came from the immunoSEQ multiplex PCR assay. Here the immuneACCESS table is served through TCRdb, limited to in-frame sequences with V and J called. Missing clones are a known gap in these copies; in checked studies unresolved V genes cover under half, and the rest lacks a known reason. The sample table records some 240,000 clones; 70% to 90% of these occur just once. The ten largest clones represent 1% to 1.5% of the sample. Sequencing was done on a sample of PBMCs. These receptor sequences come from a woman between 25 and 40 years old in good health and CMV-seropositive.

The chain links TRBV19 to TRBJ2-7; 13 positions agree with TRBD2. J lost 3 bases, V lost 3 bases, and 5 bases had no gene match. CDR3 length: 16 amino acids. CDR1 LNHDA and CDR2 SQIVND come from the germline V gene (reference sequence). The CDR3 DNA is TGTGCCAGTAGTATCGTCGGGACTAGCGGGGTCTACGAGCAGTACTTC. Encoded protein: CASSIVGTSGVYEQYF. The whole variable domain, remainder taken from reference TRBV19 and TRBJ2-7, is DGGITQSPKYLFRKEGQNVTLSCEQNLNHDAMYWYRQDPGQGLRLIYYSQIVNDFQKGDIAEGYSVSREKKESFPLTVTSAQKNPTAFYLCASSIVGTSGVYEQYFGPGTRLTVT.

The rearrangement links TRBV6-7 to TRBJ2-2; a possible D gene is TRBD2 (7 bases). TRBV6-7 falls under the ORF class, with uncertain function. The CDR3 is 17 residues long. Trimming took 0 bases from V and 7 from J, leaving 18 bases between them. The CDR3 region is CASSYSTAGRGGGELFF. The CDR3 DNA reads TGTGCCAGCAGTTACTCGACAGCGGGGAGGGGGGGCGGGGAGCTGTTTTTT.

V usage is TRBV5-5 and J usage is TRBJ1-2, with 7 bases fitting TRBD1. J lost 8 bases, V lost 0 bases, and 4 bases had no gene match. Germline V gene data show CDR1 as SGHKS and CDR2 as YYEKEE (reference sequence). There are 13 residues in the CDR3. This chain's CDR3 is CASSLVTGYGYTF. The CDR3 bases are TGTGCCAGCAGCTTGGTGACAGGGTACGGCTACACCTTC.

DNA of the CDR3: TGCAGCGCTGACCCCTATGATCGTCGGACTAGCTCAGATACGCAGTATTTT. Amino acids: CSADPYDRRTSSDTQYF. The chain links TRBV29-1 to TRBJ2-3; 8 bases fit TRBD2. Germline V lookup: CDR1 SQVTM, CDR2 ANQGSEA. The CDR3 length is 17 residues. J lost 4 bases, V lost 7 bases, and 19 bases had no gene match.

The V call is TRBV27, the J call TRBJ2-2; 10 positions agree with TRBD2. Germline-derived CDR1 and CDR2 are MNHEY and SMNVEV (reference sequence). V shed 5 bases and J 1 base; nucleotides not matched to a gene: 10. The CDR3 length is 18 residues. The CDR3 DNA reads TGTGCCAGCAGTCCCATAAGCGGGAGGGCCTTGAACACCGGGGAGCTGTTTTTT. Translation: CASSPISGRALNTGELFF.

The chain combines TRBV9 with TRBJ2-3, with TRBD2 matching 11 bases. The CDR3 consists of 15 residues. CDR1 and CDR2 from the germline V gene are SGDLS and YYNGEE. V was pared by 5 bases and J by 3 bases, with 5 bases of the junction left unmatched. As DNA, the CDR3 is TGTGCCAGCAGTCTGATAGCGGGAGGGACAGATACGCAGTATTTT. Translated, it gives CASSLIAGGTDTQYF.

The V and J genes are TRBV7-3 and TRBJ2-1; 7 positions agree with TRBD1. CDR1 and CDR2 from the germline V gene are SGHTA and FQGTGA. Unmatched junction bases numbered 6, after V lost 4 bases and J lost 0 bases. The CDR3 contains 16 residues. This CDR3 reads CASSSRSGGSYNEQFF. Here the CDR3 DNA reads TGTGCCAGCAGCTCCCGGTCAGGGGGCTCCTACAATGAGCAGTTCTTC. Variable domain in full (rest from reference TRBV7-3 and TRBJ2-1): GAGVSQTPSNKVTEKGKYVELRCDPISGHTALYWYRQSLGQGPEFLIYFQGTGAADDSGLPNDRFFAVRPEGSVSTLKIQRTERGDSAVYLCASSSRSGGSYNEQFFGPGTRLTVL.

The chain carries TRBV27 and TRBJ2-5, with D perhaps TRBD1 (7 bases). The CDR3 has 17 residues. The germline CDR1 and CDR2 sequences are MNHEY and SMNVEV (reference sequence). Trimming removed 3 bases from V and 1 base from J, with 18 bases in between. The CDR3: CASSLGVNRGLQETQYF. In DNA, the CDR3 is TGTGCCAGCAGTTTGGGGGTTAACAGGGGACTCCAAGAGACCCAGTACTTC.

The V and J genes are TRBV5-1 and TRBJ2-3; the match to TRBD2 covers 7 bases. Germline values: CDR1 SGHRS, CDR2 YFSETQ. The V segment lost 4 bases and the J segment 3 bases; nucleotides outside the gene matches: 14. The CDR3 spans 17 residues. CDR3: CASSPQAVGLVTDTQYF. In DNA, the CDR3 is TGCGCCAGCAGCCCACAGGCCGTCGGACTAGTTACAGATACGCAGTATTTT.